Shown below are 17 T cell receptor beta chains from a single sample sequenced in a study of CD8+ T cells in alopecia areata. RNA was extracted and reverse transcribed into cDNA as the sequencing template. Repertoires were generated with immunoSEQ multiplex PCR, while TCRdb's copy carries only in-frame clones and drops some. The sample yields 75,000 to 100,000 clones, roughly 41% seen once. Specimen: CD4+ T cells sorted from blood. All receptors come from a human donor with alopecia areata.

Turning to this clone: One end of the junction fails to match germline, which may point to a read error. CDR3: CAWSVPGTAYGQYF. The CDR3 bases are TGTGCCTGGAGTGTACCCGGGACAGCCTACGGGCAGTACTTC. The V call is TRBV30, the J call TRBJ2-7; the match to TRBD1 covers 7 bases. The CDR3 runs to 14 residues. Germline-derived CDR1 and CDR2 are GTSNPN and SVGIG (reference sequence).

The V gene is TRBV9, the J gene TRBJ2-7; D not resolved. Germline CDR1 and CDR2: SGDLS and YYNGEE. V lost 0 bases, J lost 2 bases, and 9 bases lay in between. This CDR3 region has 14 residues. CDR3 protein: CASSVVGQTYEQYF. The CDR3 DNA sequence: TGTGCCAGCAGCGTAGTTGGGCAGACCTACGAGCAGTACTTC.

This chain links TRBV11-2 with TRBJ1-1, with D possibly TRBD1 on 6 matching bases. Germline CDR1 and CDR2: SGHAT and FQNNGV. The ends were cut back, 5 bases at V and 3 bases at J, with 25 bases in the middle. CDR3 length: 18 residues. Here the CDR3 DNA reads TGTGCCAGCAGCGCACAGTTTATCCGGGGACGGGGGCACACTGAAGCTTTCTTT. Amino acids: CASSAQFIRGRGHTEAFF.

This chain joins TRBV28 and TRBJ1-5; weak D call: TRBD1 (6 bases). Germline V CDR1 and CDR2: MDHEN, SYDVKM. This CDR3 contains 18 residues. Trimming removed 1 base from V and 2 bases from J, with 18 bases in between. CDR3 region: CASSLFWSTGDGNQPQHF. CDR3 DNA sequence: TGTGCCAGCAGTTTATTCTGGTCGACAGGCGACGGCAATCAGCCCCAGCATTTT.

The chain recombines TRBV30 with TRBJ2-3; D might be TRBD2 (6 bases). Germline V gene lookup returns CDR1 GTSNPN and CDR2 SVGIG (reference sequence). CDR3 size: 13 residues. V dropped 5 bases and J dropped 2 bases, with 11 bases sitting between them. The CDR3 nucleotides read TGTGCCTGGTCGGAGGGCCCCACAGATACGCAGTATTTT. The encoded protein is CAWSEGPTDTQYF. Full variable domain (rest looked up from reference TRBV30 and TRBJ2-3): SQTIHQWPATLVQPVGSPLSLECTVEGTSNPNLYWYRQAAGRGLQLLFYSVGIGQISSEVPQNLSASRPQDRQFILSSKKLLLSDSGFYLCAWSEGPTDTQYFGPGTRLTVL.

V is TRBV7-8 and J is TRBJ2-7; TRBD1 aligns across 8 bases. The CDR3 is made up of 18 amino acids. V was pared by 5 bases and J by 5 bases, with 20 bases of the junction left unmatched. Germline CDR1 and CDR2: SGHVS and FQNEAQ. CDR3 loop: CASSPPRGGQGKLDEQYF. CDR3 sequence (DNA): TGTGCCAGCAGCCCCCCTAGGGGCGGACAGGGCAAATTGGACGAGCAGTACTTC.

The CDR3 spells CASSGFGAWTSGRTMKTQYF. Written as DNA, the CDR3 is TGTGCCAGCAGTGGCTTTGGGGCATGGACTAGCGGGAGGACCATGAAGACCCAGTACTTC. The chain recombines TRBV27 with TRBJ2-5; 14 nucleotides agree with TRBD2. J lost 6 bases, V lost 5 bases, and 20 bases had no gene match. Per germline, CDR1 MNHEY and CDR2 SMNVEV (reference sequence). The CDR3 has 20 residues.

The rearrangement links TRBV6-6 to TRBJ1-2; D might be TRBD1 (5 bases). This CDR3 has 12 residues. Trimming stripped 5 bases from V and 6 bases from J, with 10 bases between. CDR1 and CDR2 (germline): MNHNY, SVGAGI (reference sequence). CDR3 loop: CASSNLGDGYTF. The CDR3 DNA reads as TGTGCCAGCAGTAACCTGGGGGATGGCTACACCTTC.

CDR3 DNA: TGTGCCAGCAGTTACAGAAGCTCCTACAATGAGCAGTTCTTC. Protein sequence: CASSYRSSYNEQFF. The rearrangement joins TRBV6-5 to TRBJ2-1; no clear D. V was pared by 2 bases and J by 0 bases, with 5 bases between. In germline, CDR1 is MNHEY, CDR2 SVGAGI. The CDR3 contains 14 residues.

The chain joins TRBV5-1 to TRBJ2-5; D is ambiguous. Germline V lookup: CDR1 SGHRS, CDR2 YFSETQ. This CDR3 region has 11 residues. Trimming shortened V by 7 bases and J by 5 bases, and 9 bases separated the two germline ends. DNA for the CDR3: TGCGCCAGCCAACTCCAGGAGACCCAGTACTTC. As protein: CASQLQETQYF.

The chain links TRBV4-1 to TRBJ1-1; D gene ambiguous. Germline assignment: CDR1 MGHRA and CDR2 YSYEKL. Trimming took 0 bases from V and 10 from J, leaving 9 bases between them. The CDR3 spans 12 residues. The CDR3: CASSQDEFSAFF. CDR3 DNA: TGCGCCAGCAGCCAAGACGAGTTTTCAGCTTTCTTT.

The rearrangement joins TRBV7-2 to TRBJ1-1; the D gene is possibly TRBD1 (6 bases). This CDR3 contains 15 residues. The germline V gene encodes CDR1 SGHTA and CDR2 FQGNSA. The germline V and J ends were trimmed by 5 bases and 2 bases, with 15 bases remaining between them. For the CDR3, the DNA is TGTGCCAGCAGCCCACTAGACAGGTTTAACACTGAAGCTTTCTTT. Amino acid sequence: CASSPLDRFNTEAFF.

This clone was observed once. The chain uses TRBV29-1 and TRBJ1-2, with a tentative D call TRBD1 (5 bases). The V gene lost 4 bases and the J gene lost 8 bases, with 17 bases spanning the gap. The CDR3 totals 13 residues. CDR1 SQVTM and CDR2 ANQGSEA come from the germline V gene. The DNA for the CDR3 is TGCAGCGTTGGGGCGGGGACCGAGGAGGGCTACACCTTC. It codes for CSVGAGTEEGYTF.

The chain couples TRBV2 to TRBJ2-1; 8 positions match TRBD2. The CDR3 covers 12 residues. Germline lookup yields CDR1 SNHLY and CDR2 FYNNEI. In DNA, the CDR3 is TGTTCGTCCGGGAGGGACTACAATGAGCAGTTCTTC. Translation gives CSSGRDYNEQFF.

The gene calls are TRBV7-9 and TRBJ1-1; D is perhaps TRBD1 (5 bases). CDR3 size: 14 residues. Germline loops: CDR1 SEHNR, CDR2 FQNEAQ (reference sequence). The ends were cut back, 0 bases at V and 3 bases at J, with 8 bases in the middle. In nucleotides, the CDR3 is TGTGCCAGCAGCTTAGCGGCGGGGGACACTGAAGCTTTCTTT. Translation: CASSLAAGDTEAFF.

J is TRBJ2-3 and V is TRBV5-1, with a possible D match to TRBD2 (5 bases). The V gene's germline CDR1 is SGHRS and CDR2 YFSETQ. The CDR3 extends over 15 amino acids. V lost 0 bases to trimming and J lost 4 bases, with 12 bases between them. The CDR3: CASSLVSSPPDTQYF. DNA of the CDR3: TGCGCCAGCAGCTTGGTGTCTAGCCCCCCAGATACGCAGTATTTT.

CDR3 residues: CASNLDSPRIPYEQYF. CDR3 in DNA: TGTGCCAGCAATCTGGACAGCCCAAGAATCCCCTACGAGCAGTACTTC. The chain has TRBV2 and TRBJ2-7; perhaps TRBD1 as D (6 bases). CDR3 size: 16 residues. Per the germline V gene, CDR1 is SNHLY and CDR2 is FYNNEI. Between the trimmed V and J ends, which lost 7 bases and 2 bases, there was a span of 21 bases.